These T cell receptor beta chains were read from a single sample in a study of T cells after yellow fever vaccination. TCRdb redid the calling of the 5' RACE reads with MiXCR, one entry per CDR3 protein. Here the sample spans hundreds of thousands of distinct CDR3 sequences, roughly 14% being singletons. This material consisted of PBMCs, taken on the day of the yellow fever booster vaccination. The receptors were gathered from a man younger than 45 who received the YFV17D yellow fever vaccine. CDR3s include the opening cysteine and the closing phenylalanine or tryptophan. Each record gives: J gene, V gene, D gene, clone size, CDR3 DNA, CDR3 protein. D genes are given only for firm matches. Expanded clones get a size class; other rows say once, few or many, or leave the size out.

>TRBJ2-2|TRBV12-3/TRBV12-4|TRBD2|few
TGTGCCACGCATCGGGGGGAGCCGGCGGGGGAGCTGTTTTTT
CATHRGEPAGELFF
>TRBJ1-1|TRBV6-5|-|-
TGTGCCAGCAGCCAACAAGGAGGTGAAGCTTTCTTT
CASSQQGGEAFF
>TRBJ1-4|TRBV12-3/TRBV12-4|-|-
TGTGCCAGCAGTTACACCATGGGTACTAATGAAAAACTGTTTTTT
CASSYTMGTNEKLFF
>TRBJ2-5|TRBV6-1|-|-
TGTGCCAGCACCCGGTGGCAGGGGGAGACCCAGTACTTC
CASTRWQGETQYF
>TRBJ2-6|TRBV12-3/TRBV12-4|-|many
TGTGCCAGCAGCTTATCCGGGGCTGGGGCCAACGTCCTGACTTTC
CASSLSGAGANVLTF
>TRBJ2-1|TRBV27|-|-
TGTGCCAGCAGTTTCCCCGGAAGTGAGCAGTTCTTC
CASSFPGSEQFF
>TRBJ2-3|TRBV6-5|-|-
TGTGCCAGCAGTTACTCCGGGGGCACAGATACGCAGTATTTT
CASSYSGGTDTQYF
>TRBJ2-1|TRBV7-9|-|-
TGTGCCAGCAGCAACTATGATGAGCAGTTCTTC
CASSNYDEQFF
>TRBJ2-4|TRBV30|-|few
TGTGCCTGGAGTGCTTCGGACTGGTTAAACATTCAGTACTTC
CAWSASDWLNIQYF
>TRBJ2-1|TRBV7-8|-|-
TGTGCCAGCAGCTTTCCAGGGGAAGCGTACAATGAGCAGTTCTTC
CASSFPGEAYNEQFF
>TRBJ2-5|TRBV27|-|few
TGTGCCAGCGCTACTAGATCACAAGAGACCCAGTACTTC
CASATRSQETQYF
>TRBJ2-4|TRBV30|-|few
TGTGCCTGGAGCGAAGGGGGTTTTGCCAAAAACATTCAGTACTTC
CAWSEGGFAKNIQYF
>TRBJ2-2|TRBV5-1|TRBD1|-
TGCGCCAGCAGCTGGAGACAGGGCACCGGGGAGCTGTTTTTT
CASSWRQGTGELFF
>TRBJ2-7|TRBV6-5|TRBD2|-
TGTGCCAGCAGTTACGGGAGGGCCCAATCGGGGCTGGTCTACGAGCAGTACTTC
CASSYGRAQSGLVYEQYF
>TRBJ1-3|TRBV9|-|-
TGTGCCAGCAGCGAAGGTCCTGGAAACACCATATATTTT
CASSEGPGNTIYF
>TRBJ2-3|TRBV29-1|TRBD1|few
TGCAGCGTGGGCACAGGGGGCGCCGACCGAGATACGCAGTATTTT
CSVGTGGADRDTQYF
>TRBJ2-7|TRBV20-1|-|few
TGCAGTGCTAGAGGCCCGGGACTCGGGCCCGACGAGCAGTACTTC
CSARGPGLGPDEQYF
>TRBJ2-5|TRBV5-1|-|-
TGCGCCAGCAGCTGGAGCGGAGTTCAAGAGACCCAGTACTTC
CASSWSGVQETQYF
>TRBJ2-3|TRBV29-1|TRBD2|-
TGCAGCGTTGATGGGCTGACGGGGGGGACAGATACGCAGTATTTT
CSVDGLTGGTDTQYF
>TRBJ2-5|TRBV19|TRBD1|-
TGTGCCAGCCGGCCGGGACAGAACCAAGAGACCCAGTACTTC
CASRPGQNQETQYF
>TRBJ2-2|TRBV12-3/TRBV12-4|-|-
TGTGCCAGCAGCCGAATCGGCACCGGGGAGCTGTTTTTT
CASSRIGTGELFF
>TRBJ2-4|TRBV20-1|-|-
TGCAGTGCTAGTGGGGGTTTAAACATTCAGTACTTC
CSASGGLNIQYF
>TRBJ2-7|TRBV4-3|-|-
TGCGCCAGCAGCCAAGGATCCCCCCCATCTTTCGAGCAGTACTTC
CASSQGSPPSFEQYF
>TRBJ2-1|TRBV20-1|-|-
TGCAGTGCTAGCCGGGAAAGTGAGCAGTTCTTC
CSASRESEQFF
>TRBJ2-5|TRBV14|-|few
TGTGCCAGCAGCCAAGATGGGGCTAGTTGGGAGACCCAGTACTTC
CASSQDGASWETQYF
>TRBJ1-4|TRBV20-1|-|-
TGCAGTGCTGAGGACGGAGCAACTAATGAAAAACTGTTTTTT
CSAEDGATNEKLFF
>TRBJ2-1|TRBV29-1|TRBD2|-
TGCAGCCCCCACGACAGGGAGGAGCGGGAGGGGGGCGATGAGCAGTTCTTC
CSPHDREEREGGDEQFF
>TRBJ2-5|TRBV28|-|few
TGTGCCAGCAGTTTTTACCAGGGACGGGTGACCCAGTACTTC
CASSFYQGRVTQYF
>TRBJ1-2|TRBV18|-|-
TGTGCCAGCTCACCTTTGGTGAGGAACACCTTC
CASSPLVRNTF
>TRBJ2-3|TRBV29-1|-|few
TGCAGCGTTTCTGCCACGAGCACAGATACGCAGTATTTT
CSVSATSTDTQYF
>TRBJ2-2|TRBV5-1|TRBD1|-
TGCGCCAGCGCTCTTCTCAGACAGGGTACCGCCGGGGAGCTGTTTTTT
CASALLRQGTAGELFF
>TRBJ1-2|TRBV7-2|TRBD1|few
TGTGCCAGCAGCTGGGACAGGAATGGCTACACCTTC
CASSWDRNGYTF
>TRBJ2-1|TRBV18|-|-
TGTGCCAGCTCACCACCGTCCAGACAAGGCGATGAGCAGTTCTTC
CASSPPSRQGDEQFF
>TRBJ1-2|TRBV29-1|-|few
TGCAGCGTAAGGGGGGGCTATGGCTACACCTTC
CSVRGGYGYTF
>TRBJ2-7|TRBV5-4|TRBD2|few
TGTGCCAGCAGCTTAGGACTAGGTGAAGGAGAGCAGTACTTC
CASSLGLGEGEQYF
>TRBJ2-7|TRBV5-5|TRBD1|-
TGTGCCAGCAGTTCCCTCCGGGACAGGGGTTTGAACGAGCAGTACTTC
CASSSLRDRGLNEQYF
>TRBJ2-1|TRBV19|-|-
TGTGCCAGTAGTATAATTCTCTCCTTCGCGGGCAATGAGCAGTTCTTC
CASSIILSFAGNEQFF
>TRBJ2-1|TRBV5-1|-|-
TGCGCCAGCAGCTTGGATGGTAACTTCAATGAGCAGTTCTTC
CASSLDGNFNEQFF
>TRBJ2-7|TRBV29-1|-|-
TGCAGCGTTGGATTGGGCACTAACGAGCAGTACTTC
CSVGLGTNEQYF
>TRBJ2-6|TRBV5-1|-|many
TGCGCCAGCAGCTTACGGGCCAGCTCTGGGGCCAACGTCCTGACTTTC
CASSLRASSGANVLTF
>TRBJ1-4|TRBV20-1|-|few
TGCAGTGCTAAAGGGAATGAAAAACTGTTTTTT
CSAKGNEKLFF
>TRBJ2-1|TRBV10-3|-|-
TGTGCCATCAGCCCGGAGGGGTACAATGAGCAGTTCTTC
CAISPEGYNEQFF
>TRBJ2-3|TRBV29-1|-|few
TGCAGCGTTGTAATTTATGACGAGAACACAGATACGCAGTATTTT
CSVVIYDENTDTQYF
>TRBJ2-5|TRBV12-3/TRBV12-4|TRBD2|few
TGTGCCAGCAGTCCGACTAGCAGCCAAGAGACCCAGTACTTC
CASSPTSSQETQYF
>TRBJ1-6|TRBV9|TRBD1|-
TGTGCCAGCAGCGTAACAGGGGGGCCCCTCCACTTT
CASSVTGGPLHF
>TRBJ2-3|TRBV5-1|-|few
TGCGCCAGCAGCGGGGAAGATACGCAGTATTTT
CASSGEDTQYF
>TRBJ2-1|TRBV21-1|-|-
TGTGCCAGCAGCAAGATCCCAGGGCGCCTCTACAATGAGCAGTTCTTC
CASSKIPGRLYNEQFF
>TRBJ2-6|TRBV5-1|-|-
TGCGCCAGCAGCCCGGGACCGCCCTCTGGGGCCAACGTCCTGACTTTC
CASSPGPPSGANVLTF
>TRBJ2-7|TRBV12-3/TRBV12-4|-|few
TGTGCCAGCAGTATAAGGGCTAGTTACGAGCAGTACTTC
CASSIRASYEQYF
>TRBJ1-1|TRBV20-1|TRBD1|-
TGCAGTGCGGGATTTACAGGGGTGAACACTGAAGCTTTCTTT
CSAGFTGVNTEAFF
>TRBJ1-1|TRBV11-2|TRBD1|few
TGTGCCAGCAGCCCTGGACAGGGGGCTTACACTGAAGCTTTCTTT
CASSPGQGAYTEAFF
>TRBJ2-7|TRBV7-2|TRBD2|few
TGTGCCAGCAGCTCGGGGGGGGAGACGTACGAGCAGTACTTC
CASSSGGETYEQYF
>TRBJ1-1|TRBV27|TRBD1|-
TGTGCCAGCAGTTTAGGGACAGGGGGTAAAGCTTTCTTT
CASSLGTGGKAFF